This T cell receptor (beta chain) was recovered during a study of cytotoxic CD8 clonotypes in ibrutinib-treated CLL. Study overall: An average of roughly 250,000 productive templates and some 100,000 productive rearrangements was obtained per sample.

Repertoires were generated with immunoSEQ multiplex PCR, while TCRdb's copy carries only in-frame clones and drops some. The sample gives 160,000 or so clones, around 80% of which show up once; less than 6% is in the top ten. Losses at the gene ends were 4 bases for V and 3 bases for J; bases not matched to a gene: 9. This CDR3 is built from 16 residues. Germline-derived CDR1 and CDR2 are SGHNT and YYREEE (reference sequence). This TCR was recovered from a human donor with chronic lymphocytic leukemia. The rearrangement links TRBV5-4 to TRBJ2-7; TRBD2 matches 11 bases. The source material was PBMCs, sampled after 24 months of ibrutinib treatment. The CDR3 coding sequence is TGTGCCAGCAGCCCGTTCCGCCTAGCGGGAGGCTACGAGCAGTACTTC. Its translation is CASSPFRLAGGYEQYF.